Presented here are 5 T cell receptor beta chains from one specimen sequenced in a study of blood T cell repertoires in COVID-19. Profiling relied on immunoSEQ multiplex PCR, and the TCRdb table lists in-frame clones only, not all of them. The table records 150,000 to 200,000 clones, 78% of them present only once. The sequenced sample was peripheral blood. These receptors all stem from a woman over 75 with active or convalescent COVID-19.

The V call is TRBV5-6, the J call TRBJ1-2, with a tentative D call TRBD1 (6 bases). V dropped 4 bases and J dropped 5 bases, with 18 bases sitting between them. This CDR3 region has 15 residues. Germline V gene data show CDR1 as SGHDT and CDR2 as YYEEEE. The CDR3 here is CASSHRGGRIYGYTF. The DNA for the CDR3 is TGTGCCAGCAGCCACCGGGGGGGGCGAATATATGGCTACACCTTC.

V is TRBV11-2 and J is TRBJ2-7; TRBD1 matches at 7 bases. Germline V gene lookup returns CDR1 SGHAT and CDR2 FQNNGV. CDR3 length: 14 residues. V lost 3 bases and J lost 2; bases outside the gene matches: 4. CDR3 in amino acids: CASSLFQGAYEQYF. The CDR3 nucleotides read TGTGCCAGCAGCTTGTTTCAGGGGGCCTACGAGCAGTACTTC.

This clone was seen a single time. The chain employs TRBV6-5 and TRBJ2-5; perhaps TRBD1 as D (6 bases). In germline, CDR1 is MNHEY, CDR2 SVGAGI. The CDR3 consists of 16 residues. Trimming cost V 0 bases and J 0 bases, with 11 bases left between them. The CDR3 DNA reads TGTGCCAGCAGTTACTCAACAGGGTCGTACCAAGAGACCCAGTACTTC. The encoded protein is CASSYSTGSYQETQYF.

The rearrangement joins TRBV11-2 to TRBJ2-7, with 9 positions matching TRBD1. Losses at the gene ends were 5 bases for V and 6 bases for J; bases not matched to a gene: 11. This CDR3 contains 15 residues. Germline CDR1 and CDR2: SGHAT and FQNNGV. CDR3 in amino acids: CASSPQGARQGEQYF. The CDR3 nucleotides are TGTGCCAGCAGCCCACAGGGGGCGCGGCAGGGCGAGCAGTACTTC. Based on the CDR3 plus reference TRBV11-2 and TRBJ2-7, the full variable domain is EAGVAQSPRYKIIEKRQSVAFWCNPISGHATLYWYQQILGQGPKLLIQFQNNGVVDDSQLPKDRFSAERLKGVDSTLKIQPAKLEDSAVYLCASSPQGARQGEQYFGPGTRLTVT.

This clone occurred a few times. The V call is TRBV11-2, the J call TRBJ2-2; 8 nucleotides match TRBD2. The V gene's germline CDR1 is SGHAT and CDR2 FQNNGV. The CDR3 totals 15 residues. Unmatched junction bases numbered 0, after V lost 0 bases and J lost 3 bases. The CDR3 coding sequence is TGTGCCAGCAGCTTAGAAGCGGGGGACACCGGGGAGCTGTTTTTT. Translated: CASSLEAGDTGELFF.